This record looks at one T cell receptor beta chain sequence and its context. Its antigen remains unidentified. This entry is derived from a study of shared clonotypes between healthy human individuals. About the study: Each donor's CD4 naive and CD4 memory cells filled three plates apiece, CD8 naive two, and CD8 memory one. The study, taken as a whole, reports: Investigators expected sequencing depth to affect clonotype sharing among donors.

CD45RO-negative, CCR7-selected cells formed the naive CD8 fraction, which excluded terminally differentiated effector memory CD45RA+ cells. Donors were healthy HIV-negative adults without recent acute infections or vaccinations. The material for each subset, its genomic DNA, was split evenly across several immunoSEQ plates. Assay: immunoSEQ multiplex PCR; the TCRdb copy retains only in-frame clones and omits some. The sample contains some 600,000 clones, around 96% of which appear only once. Sequenced sample: naive CD8+ T cells sorted from blood. The origin of this receptor is a woman under 40 in good health.

CDR3 region: CASSLSRTLNEQFF. The CDR3 nucleotides are TGTGCCAGCAGCTTATCGAGGACACTAAATGAGCAGTTCTTC. The chain uses TRBV11-2 and TRBJ2-1, with D possibly being TRBD1 (5 bases). CDR1 is SGHAT and CDR2 is FQNNGV in the germline V gene. The CDR3 is made up of 14 amino acids. Trimming cost V 2 bases and J 7 bases, with 12 bases left between them.